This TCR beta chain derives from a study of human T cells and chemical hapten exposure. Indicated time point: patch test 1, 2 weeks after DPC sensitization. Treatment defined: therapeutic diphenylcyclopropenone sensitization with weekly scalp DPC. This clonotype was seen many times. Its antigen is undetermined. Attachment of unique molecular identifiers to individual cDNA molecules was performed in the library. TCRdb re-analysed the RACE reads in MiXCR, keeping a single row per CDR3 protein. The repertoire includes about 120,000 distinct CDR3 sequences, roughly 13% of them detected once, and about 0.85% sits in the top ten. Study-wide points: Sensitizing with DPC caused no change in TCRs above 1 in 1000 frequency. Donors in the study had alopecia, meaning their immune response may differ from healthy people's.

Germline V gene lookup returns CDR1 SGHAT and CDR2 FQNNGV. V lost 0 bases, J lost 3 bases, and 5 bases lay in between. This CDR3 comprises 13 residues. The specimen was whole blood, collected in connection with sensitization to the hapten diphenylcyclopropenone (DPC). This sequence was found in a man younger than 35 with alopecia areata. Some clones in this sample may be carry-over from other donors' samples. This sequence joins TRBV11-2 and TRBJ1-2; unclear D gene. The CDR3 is CASSLEEDYGYTF. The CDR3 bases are TGTGCCAGCAGCTTAGAGGAGGACTATGGCTACACCTTC.